Presented here are 27 T cell receptor beta chains from one specimen sequenced in a study of shared clonotypes between healthy human individuals. Generated by immunoSEQ multiplex PCR, the TCRdb table keeps only in-frame clones and is missing some. The profile covers approximately 120,000 clones, with roughly 70% appearing a single time and 24% taken by the ten largest. Input material: memory CD8+ T cells sorted from blood. Described subset: CD45RO+ cells pooled with CCR7-negative TemRA cells. These receptors were collected from a woman in her twenties or thirties in good health.

This clone was counted a few times. J is TRBJ2-3 and V is TRBV5-4; TRBD2 matches at 7 bases. The CDR3 covers 15 residues. In germline, CDR1 is SGHNT, CDR2 YYREEE (reference sequence). The V and J ends lost 2 bases and 3 bases, in that order; junction bases with no gene match: 6. Here the CDR3 reads CASSLGGSFTDTQYF. The CDR3 nucleotides read TGTGCCAGCAGCTTAGGCGGGAGTTTTACAGATACGCAGTATTTT.

This clone was seen only a few times. The genes are TRBV13 and TRBJ2-3; D is uncertain. Germline CDR1 and CDR2: PRHDT and FYEKMQ (reference sequence). This CDR3 is 16 amino acids long. V dropped 4 bases and J dropped 6 bases, with 20 bases sitting between them. CDR3: CASSSTKAREPDTQYF. The CDR3 region has the DNA TGTGCCAGCAGCTCAACGAAGGCTCGTGAACCGGATACGCAGTATTTT.

The chain recombines TRBV4-1 with TRBJ1-5; the D is unclear. The CDR3 has 17 amino acids. CDR1 and CDR2 from the germline V gene are MGHRA and YSYEKL. V was trimmed by 6 bases and J by 0 bases, leaving 18 bases between them. Here the CDR3 DNA reads TGCGCCAGCAGTCAAAACCCAGGATTTAATAGCAATCAGCCCCAGCATTTT. This sequence encodes CASSQNPGFNSNQPQHF.

The chain recombines TRBV6-1 with TRBJ2-1, with D tentatively TRBD1 (5 bases). The germline CDR1 and CDR2 sequences are MNHNS and SASEGT. The CDR3 is made up of 18 amino acids. Trimming removed 3 bases at V and 5 bases at J, with 23 bases between. The CDR3 DNA reads as TGTGCCAGCAGTGACCCTTCCGGTCGGGTAAGGGGTCACAATGAGCAGTTCTTC. It is translated as CASSDPSGRVRGHNEQFF.

This chain uses TRBV18 with TRBJ2-4; D gene unclear. Per germline, CDR1 KGHSH and CDR2 LQKENI. The CDR3 is 16 amino acids. V gave up 4 bases and J gave up 5 bases, with 18 bases separating them. CDR3 DNA sequence: TGTGCCAGCTCACTTTTTCTAAGGCATCCGGAAAACATTCAGTACTTC. Translating gives CASSLFLRHPENIQYF.

This clone was counted only a few times. The V and J genes are TRBV11-2 and TRBJ2-7; TRBD2 is a possible D gene (6 bases). The CDR3 covers 13 residues. The V end lost 3 bases, the J end lost 2 bases, and 8 bases lay between the germline ends. Germline V gives CDR1 SGHAT, CDR2 FQNNGV. In nucleotides, the CDR3 is TGTGCCAGCAGCTTCATAGCGGCCTACGAGCAGTACTTC. Translation gives CASSFIAAYEQYF.

This clone was detected a few times. The chain combines TRBV5-1 with TRBJ2-7; a weak D match, TRBD1 (6 bases). The V end lost 6 bases, the J end lost 5 bases, and 21 bases lay between the germline ends. CDR3 size: 15 residues. Germline CDR1 SGHRS, CDR2 YFSETQ. CDR3 DNA sequence: TGCGCCAGCAAATCTCGTTCAGGGGCTATCAACGAGCAGTACTTC. This encodes CASKSRSGAINEQYF.

The rearrangement links TRBV4-2 to TRBJ2-7; 8 bases line up with TRBD2. CDR1 is LGHNA, CDR2 YNFKEQ, per germline. V shed 3 bases, J shed 7 bases, and the junction held 11 bases outside the gene matches. The CDR3 runs 15 residues. In DNA form, the CDR3 reads TGTGCCAGCAGCCACACGGATATAGCGGGGTTTGAGCAGTACTTC. It is translated as CASSHTDIAGFEQYF.

The genes are TRBV29-1 and TRBJ2-5; D remains unclear. The V gene's germline CDR1 is SQVTM and CDR2 ANQGSEA. The ends were cut back, 2 bases at V and 4 bases at J, with 14 bases in the middle. The CDR3 contains 14 residues. In nucleotides, the CDR3 is TGCAGCGTTGAATCCGGAAGGGATGGAGAGACCCAGTACTTC. Residues: CSVESGRDGETQYF.

The genes are TRBV7-6 and TRBJ2-7; no definite D call. This CDR3 contains 16 residues. Trimming removed 1 base at V and 0 bases at J, with 13 bases between. CDR1 and CDR2 (germline): SGHVS, FNYEAQ. The DNA of the CDR3 is TGTGCCAGCAGCTTAGGGTTGGCGCACCTCTCCTACGAGCAGTACTTC. Its translation: CASSLGLAHLSYEQYF.

The chain joins TRBV5-1 to TRBJ1-2; the D is unclear. Trimming pared 0 bases from V and 4 bases from J, leaving 7 bases between. Germline V gene data show CDR1 as SGHRS and CDR2 as YFSETQ. CDR3 size: 13 residues. In nucleotides, the CDR3 is TGCGCCAGCAGCTTGGAGGTCAGCTATGGCTACACCTTC. Translating it yields CASSLEVSYGYTF.

The rearrangement uses TRBV27 and TRBJ1-4; 8 bases align to TRBD1. V lost 3 bases and J lost 7; bases outside the gene matches: 1. The CDR3 runs 13 residues. Germline-derived CDR1 and CDR2 are MNHEY and SMNVEV (reference sequence). The DNA for the CDR3 is TGTGCCAGCAGTTTGGACAGGGCTGAAAAACTGTTTTTT. Protein sequence: CASSLDRAEKLFF.

The chain carries TRBV28 and TRBJ2-7; maybe TRBD2 (5 bases). V lost 1 base to trimming and J lost 4 bases, with 14 bases between them. The CDR3 consists of 15 residues. Looked up from germline, CDR1 is MDHEN and CDR2 is SYDVKM. This CDR3 reads CASSLSPGVAYEQYF. The CDR3 DNA is TGTGCCAGCAGTTTATCCCCCGGGGTAGCGTACGAGCAGTACTTC.

This chain joins TRBV6-4 and TRBJ1-5; perhaps TRBD1 as D (6 bases). The CDR3 totals 14 residues. Trimming removed 6 bases at V and 9 bases at J, with 18 bases between. CDR1 and CDR2 from the germline V gene are MRHNA and SNTAGT. The CDR3 here is CASSSGEGERPQHF. The CDR3 DNA is TGTGCCAGCAGCTCAGGGGAGGGCGAGAGGCCCCAGCATTTT.

This chain connects TRBV25-1 to TRBJ2-3; 7 nucleotides match TRBD2. This CDR3 region has 16 residues. CDR1 and CDR2 (germline): MGHDK, SYGVNS. J lost 0 bases, V lost 6 bases, and 9 bases had no gene match. CDR3 DNA: TGTGCCAGCAGGGGAGTAGAGCGGGGAAGCACAGATACGCAGTATTTT. The encoded protein is CASRGVERGSTDTQYF.

V and J are TRBV2 and TRBJ2-1; D is unclear. Trimming took off 0 bases at V and 7 bases at J, with 13 bases between the two ends. The CDR3 is 15 amino acids. CDR1 is SNHLY, CDR2 FYNNEI, per germline. CDR3 bases: TGTGCCAGCAGTGAAGCCAGTGTACCTAGAAATGAGCAGTTCTTC. Residues: CASSEASVPRNEQFF. Supplemented by reference TRBV2 and TRBJ2-1, the full variable domain reads EPEVTQTPSHQVTQMGQEVILRCVPISNHLYFYWYRQILGQKVEFLVSFYNNEISEKSEIFDDQFSVERPDGSNFTLKIRSTKLEDSAMYFCASSEASVPRNEQFFGPGTRLTVL.

In DNA form, the CDR3 reads TGTGCCAGCAGCGCAGGGACAGGGGAGACCCAGTACTTC. Translated: CASSAGTGETQYF. J is TRBJ2-5 and V is TRBV9, with 9 bases matching TRBD1. Germline CDR1 and CDR2: SGDLS and YYNGEE. This CDR3 comprises 13 residues. V lost 3 bases, J lost 5 bases, and 2 bases stayed unmatched.

The chain uses TRBV25-1 and TRBJ2-5; D is uncertain. The CDR3 spans 15 residues. Trimming removed 2 bases from V and 3 bases from J, with 13 bases in between. Germline V gene sequence: CDR1 MGHDK, CDR2 SYGVNS. The CDR3 DNA sequence: TGTGCCAGCAGTGAAGGTGGGGTAGCCAAAGAGACCCAGTACTTC. Translation gives CASSEGGVAKETQYF.

V and J are TRBV7-9 and TRBJ1-5; D uncertain. V dropped 5 bases and J dropped 4 bases, with 6 bases sitting between them. Germline values: CDR1 SEHNR, CDR2 FQNEAQ (reference sequence). This CDR3 is built from 12 residues. The CDR3 sequence is CASSPENQPQHF. The CDR3 DNA reads TGTGCCAGCAGCCCTGAAAATCAGCCCCAGCATTTT.

This clone was recorded once. J is TRBJ1-1 and V is TRBV6-5, with D uncertain. The CDR3 is made up of 15 amino acids. V was clipped by 7 bases and J by 0 bases, with 15 bases between them. CDR1 MNHEY and CDR2 SVGAGI come from the germline V gene. The CDR3 region is CASTYSAMLNTEAFF. DNA for the CDR3: TGTGCCAGCACCTATTCAGCTATGTTGAACACTGAAGCTTTCTTT.

The chain carries TRBV25-1 and TRBJ2-4, with D uncertain. The germline CDR1 and CDR2 sequences are MGHDK and SYGVNS. The length of the CDR3 is 14 residues. Trimming took off 3 bases at V and 3 bases at J, with 9 bases between the two ends. The CDR3 sequence: CASSEQADKNIQYF. The CDR3, as DNA: TGTGCCAGCAGTGAGCAGGCCGACAAAAACATTCAGTACTTC.

This clone was counted a few times. The rearrangement uses TRBV6-4 and TRBJ1-2; 7 bases line up with TRBD1. Germline V CDR1 and CDR2: MRHNA, SNTAGT. After removal of 4 bases from V and 2 bases from J, the junction contained 1 base not matched to a gene. The CDR3 runs 13 residues. The CDR3 sequence is CASSGTGNYGYTF. In DNA, the CDR3 is TGTGCCAGCAGTGGGACAGGCAACTATGGCTACACCTTC.

The rearrangement links TRBV6-4 to TRBJ2-1; TRBD2 is a possible D gene (5 bases). The germline gives CDR1 MRHNA, CDR2 SNTAGT. Trimming took off 0 bases at V and 6 bases at J, with 12 bases between the two ends. The CDR3 consists of 15 residues. The CDR3 sequence is CASSDSKGGGNEQFF. DNA of the CDR3: TGTGCCAGCAGTGACTCAAAAGGAGGCGGCAATGAGCAGTTCTTC.

The chain joins TRBV7-8 to TRBJ2-7; D is ambiguous. The germline V gene encodes CDR1 SGHVS and CDR2 FQNEAQ. V was clipped by 8 bases and J by 7 bases, with 15 bases between them. The CDR3 extends over 12 amino acids. The CDR3 DNA reads as TGTGCCAGCGGTAGTGGCTTCCGGGAGCAGTACTTC. Encoded protein: CASGSGFREQYF. Full variable domain (outside the CDR3, taken from reference TRBV7-8 and TRBJ2-7): GAGVSQSPRYKVAKRGQDVALRCDPISGHVSLFWYQQALGQGPEFLTYFQNEAQLDKSGLPSDRFFAERPEGSVSTLKIQRTQQEDSAVYLCASGSGFREQYFGPGTRLTVT.

In regard to this clone: Other DNA sequences in the same sample also yield this CDR3. V usage is TRBV5-1 and J usage is TRBJ1-3, with 7 bases fitting TRBD1. The germline CDR1 and CDR2 sequences are SGHRS and YFSETQ. This CDR3 has 14 residues. V lost 4 bases, J lost 3 bases, and 4 bases stayed unmatched. CDR3 in amino acids: CASSPGTDGNTIYF. In DNA, the CDR3 is TGCGCCAGCAGCCCCGGGACAGATGGAAACACCATATATTTT.

The rearrangement uses TRBV27 and TRBJ1-1, with no clear D. This CDR3 is built from 13 residues. V gave up 6 bases and J gave up 2 bases, with 10 bases separating them. CDR1 is MNHEY, CDR2 SMNVEV, per germline (reference sequence). In nucleotides, the CDR3 is TGTGCCAGCAGCTCTAGACCCAACACTGAAGCTTTCTTT. This gives the protein CASSSRPNTEAFF.

V gene TRBV5-6 combines with J gene TRBJ2-3; 11 positions match TRBD1. Germline CDR1 is SGHDT and CDR2 is YYEEEE. V shed 4 bases and J 4 bases; nucleotides not matched to a gene: 5. This CDR3 has 15 residues. The CDR3 nucleotides read TGTGCCAGCAGCCCGGACAGGGGGCGGGCAGATACGCAGTATTTT. It is translated as CASSPDRGRADTQYF.